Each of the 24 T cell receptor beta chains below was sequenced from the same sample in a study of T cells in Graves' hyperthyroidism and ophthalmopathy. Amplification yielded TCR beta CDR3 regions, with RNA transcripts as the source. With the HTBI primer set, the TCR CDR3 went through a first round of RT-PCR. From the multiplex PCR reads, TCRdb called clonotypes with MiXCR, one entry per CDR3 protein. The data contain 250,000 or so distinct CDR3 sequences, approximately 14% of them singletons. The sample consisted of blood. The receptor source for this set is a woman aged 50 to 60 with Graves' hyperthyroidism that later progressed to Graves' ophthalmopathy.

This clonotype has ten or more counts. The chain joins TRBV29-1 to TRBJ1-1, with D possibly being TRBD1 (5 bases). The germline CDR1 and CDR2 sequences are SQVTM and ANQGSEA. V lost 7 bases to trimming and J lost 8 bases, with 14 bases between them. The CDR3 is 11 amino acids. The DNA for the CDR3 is TGCAGCGCAAATTCCCGGGGCGAAGCTTTCTTT. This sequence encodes CSANSRGEAFF. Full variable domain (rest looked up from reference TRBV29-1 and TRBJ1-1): SAVISQKPSRDICQRGTSLTIQCQVDSQVTMMFWYRQQPGQSLTLIATANQGSEATYESGFVIDKFPISRPNLTFSTLTVSNMSPEDSSIYLCSANSRGEAFFGQGTRLTVV.

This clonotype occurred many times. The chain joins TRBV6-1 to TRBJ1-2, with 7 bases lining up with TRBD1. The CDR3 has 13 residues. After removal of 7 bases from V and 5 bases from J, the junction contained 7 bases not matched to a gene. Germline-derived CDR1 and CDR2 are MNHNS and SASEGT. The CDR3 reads CASKWGQQYGYTF. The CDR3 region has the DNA TGTGCCAGCAAATGGGGACAGCAGTATGGCTACACCTTC.

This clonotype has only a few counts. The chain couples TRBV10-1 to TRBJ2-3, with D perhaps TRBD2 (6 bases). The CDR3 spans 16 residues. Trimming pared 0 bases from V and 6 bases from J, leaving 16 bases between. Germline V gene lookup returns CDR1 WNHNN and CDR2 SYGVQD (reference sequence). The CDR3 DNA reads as TGCGCCAGCAGTGAGTCGGTAGCGGCCCCCGTGGATACGCAGTATTTT. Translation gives CASSESVAAPVDTQYF.

DNA for the CDR3: TGTGCCAGCAGCTTGGGGGGCATCTCTGGAAACACCATATATTTT. Protein: CASSLGGISGNTIYF. The V call is TRBV5-6, the J call TRBJ1-3; D is possibly TRBD1 (5 bases). There are 15 residues in the CDR3. CDR1 and CDR2 from the germline V gene are SGHDT and YYEEEE. The V gene lost 0 bases and the J gene lost 0 bases, with 7 bases spanning the gap.

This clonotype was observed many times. The CDR3 DNA follows: TGTGCCAGCACTCCTGGGACACGAAGAATCAAGAACACTGAAGCTTTCTTT. Protein sequence: CASTPGTRRIKNTEAFF. The gene calls are TRBV2 and TRBJ1-1; a weak D match, TRBD1 (6 bases). Germline lookup yields CDR1 SNHLY and CDR2 FYNNEI. Trimming removed 7 bases at V and 1 base at J, with 22 bases between. The CDR3 has 17 amino acids.

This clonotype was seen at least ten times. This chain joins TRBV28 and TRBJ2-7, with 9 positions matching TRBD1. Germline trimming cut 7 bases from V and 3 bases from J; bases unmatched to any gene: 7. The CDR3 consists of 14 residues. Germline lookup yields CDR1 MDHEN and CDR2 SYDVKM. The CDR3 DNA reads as TGTGCCAGCACCCCGGACAGGGGTCTCTACGAGCAGTACTTC. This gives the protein CASTPDRGLYEQYF.

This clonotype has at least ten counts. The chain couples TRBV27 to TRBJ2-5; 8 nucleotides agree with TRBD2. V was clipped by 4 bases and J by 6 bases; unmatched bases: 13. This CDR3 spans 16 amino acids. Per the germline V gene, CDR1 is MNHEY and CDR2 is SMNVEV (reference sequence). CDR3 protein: CASSSGNGRAEKTQYF. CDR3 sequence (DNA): TGTGCCAGCAGTTCTGGAAACGGGAGGGCCGAGAAGACCCAGTACTTC.

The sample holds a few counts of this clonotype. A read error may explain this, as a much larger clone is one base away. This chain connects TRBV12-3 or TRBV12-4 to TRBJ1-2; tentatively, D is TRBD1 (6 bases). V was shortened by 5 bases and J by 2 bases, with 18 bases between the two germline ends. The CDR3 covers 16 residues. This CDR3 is CASSDYGTRENYGYTF. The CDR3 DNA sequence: TGTGCCAGCAGTGATTACGGGACAAGGGAGAACTATGGCTACACCTTC.

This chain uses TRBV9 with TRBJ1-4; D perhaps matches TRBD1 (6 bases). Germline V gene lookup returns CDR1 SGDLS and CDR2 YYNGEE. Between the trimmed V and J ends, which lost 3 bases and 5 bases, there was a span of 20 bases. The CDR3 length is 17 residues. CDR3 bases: TGTGCCAGCAGCGCCACAGGGTTAGGGCTTAGGAATGAAAAACTGTTTTTT. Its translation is CASSATGLGLRNEKLFF. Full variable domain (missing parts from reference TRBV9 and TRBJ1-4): DSGVTQTPKHLITATGQRVTLRCSPRSGDLSVYWYQQSLDQGLQFLIQYYNGEERAKGNILERFSAQQFPDLHSELNLSSLELGDSALYFCASSATGLGLRNEKLFFGSGTQLSVL.

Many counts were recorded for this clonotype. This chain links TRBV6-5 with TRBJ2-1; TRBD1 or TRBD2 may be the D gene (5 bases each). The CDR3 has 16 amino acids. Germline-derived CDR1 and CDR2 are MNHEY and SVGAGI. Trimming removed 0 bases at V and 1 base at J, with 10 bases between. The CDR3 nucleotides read TGTGCCAGCAGTTACTCACGGTGGGGGTCCTACAATGAGCAGTTCTTC. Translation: CASSYSRWGSYNEQFF.

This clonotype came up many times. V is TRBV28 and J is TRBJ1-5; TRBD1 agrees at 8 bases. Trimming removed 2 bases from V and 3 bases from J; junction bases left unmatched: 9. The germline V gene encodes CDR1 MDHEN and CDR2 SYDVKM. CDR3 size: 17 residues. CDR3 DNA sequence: TGTGCCAGCAGTTTAGACAGGGGCTCTGCCTTCAATCAGCCCCAGCATTTT. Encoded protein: CASSLDRGSAFNQPQHF.

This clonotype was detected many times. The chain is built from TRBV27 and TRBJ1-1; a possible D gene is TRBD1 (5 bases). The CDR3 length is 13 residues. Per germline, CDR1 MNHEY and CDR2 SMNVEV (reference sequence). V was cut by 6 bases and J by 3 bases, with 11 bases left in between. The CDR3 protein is CASRRWGDTEAFF. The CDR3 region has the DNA TGTGCCAGCAGGCGATGGGGGGACACTGAAGCTTTCTTT.

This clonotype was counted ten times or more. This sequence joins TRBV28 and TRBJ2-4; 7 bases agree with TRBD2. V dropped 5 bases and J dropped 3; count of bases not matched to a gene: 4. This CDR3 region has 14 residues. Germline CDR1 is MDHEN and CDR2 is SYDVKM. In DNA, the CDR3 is TGTGCCAGCAGTAGATCGGGGGGCAAAAACATTCAGTACTTC. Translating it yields CASSRSGGKNIQYF.

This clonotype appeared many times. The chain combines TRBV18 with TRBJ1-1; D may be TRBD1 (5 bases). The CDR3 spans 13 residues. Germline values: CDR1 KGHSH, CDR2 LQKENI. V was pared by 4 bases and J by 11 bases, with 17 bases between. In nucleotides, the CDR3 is TGTGCCAGCTCACTTAATCTCGAGGCAGGGGCTTTCTTT. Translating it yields CASSLNLEAGAFF.

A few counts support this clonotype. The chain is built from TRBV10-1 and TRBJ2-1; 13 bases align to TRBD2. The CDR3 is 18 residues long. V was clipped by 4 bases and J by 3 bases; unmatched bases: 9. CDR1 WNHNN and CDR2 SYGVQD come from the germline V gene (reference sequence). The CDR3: CASSATRTSGSVYNEQFF. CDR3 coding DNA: TGCGCCAGCAGTGCCACCCGGACTAGCGGGAGTGTCTACAATGAGCAGTTCTTC.

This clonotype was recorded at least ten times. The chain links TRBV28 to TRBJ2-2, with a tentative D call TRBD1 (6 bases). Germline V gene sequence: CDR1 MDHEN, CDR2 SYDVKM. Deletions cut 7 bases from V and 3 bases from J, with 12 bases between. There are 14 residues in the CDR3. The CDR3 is CASKRTDYTGELFF. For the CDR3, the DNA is TGTGCCAGCAAACGGACAGATTACACCGGGGAGCTGTTTTTT.

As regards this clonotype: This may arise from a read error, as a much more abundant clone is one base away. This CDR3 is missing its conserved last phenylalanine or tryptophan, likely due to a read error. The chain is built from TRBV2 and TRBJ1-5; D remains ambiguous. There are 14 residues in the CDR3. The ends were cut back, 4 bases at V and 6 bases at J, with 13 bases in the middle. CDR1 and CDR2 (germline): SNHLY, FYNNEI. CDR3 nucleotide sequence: TGTGCCAGCAGTGGGTTGACGCTCGGTCAGCCCCAGCATCTT. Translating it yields CASSGLTLGQPQHL.

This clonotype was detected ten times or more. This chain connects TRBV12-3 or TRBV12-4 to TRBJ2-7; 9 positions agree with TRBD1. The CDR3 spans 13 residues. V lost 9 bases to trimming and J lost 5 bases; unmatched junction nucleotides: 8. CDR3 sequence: CASSRDRDDEQYF. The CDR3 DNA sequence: TGTGCCAGTAGCCGGGACAGGGACGACGAGCAGTACTTC.

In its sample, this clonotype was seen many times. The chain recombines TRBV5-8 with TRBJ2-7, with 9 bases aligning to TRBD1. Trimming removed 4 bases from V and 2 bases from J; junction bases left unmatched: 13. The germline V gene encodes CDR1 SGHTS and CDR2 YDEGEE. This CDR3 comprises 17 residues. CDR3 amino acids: CASSRSGIRDRAYEQYF. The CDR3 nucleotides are TGTGCCAGCAGCCGAAGCGGTATCCGGGACAGGGCCTACGAGCAGTACTTC.

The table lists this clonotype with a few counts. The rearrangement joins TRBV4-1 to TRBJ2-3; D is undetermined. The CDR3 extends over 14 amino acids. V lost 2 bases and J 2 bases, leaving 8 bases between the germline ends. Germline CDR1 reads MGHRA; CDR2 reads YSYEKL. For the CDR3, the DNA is TGCGCCAGCAGCCAATATGTAACCACAGATACGCAGTATTTT. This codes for CASSQYVTTDTQYF.

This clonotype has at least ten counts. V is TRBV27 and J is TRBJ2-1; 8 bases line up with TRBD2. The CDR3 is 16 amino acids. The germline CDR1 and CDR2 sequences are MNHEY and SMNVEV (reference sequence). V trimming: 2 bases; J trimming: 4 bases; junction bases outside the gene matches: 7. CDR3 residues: CASSLEAGAGYNEQFF. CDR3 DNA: TGTGCCAGCAGTTTAGAAGCGGGAGCGGGGTACAATGAGCAGTTCTTC.

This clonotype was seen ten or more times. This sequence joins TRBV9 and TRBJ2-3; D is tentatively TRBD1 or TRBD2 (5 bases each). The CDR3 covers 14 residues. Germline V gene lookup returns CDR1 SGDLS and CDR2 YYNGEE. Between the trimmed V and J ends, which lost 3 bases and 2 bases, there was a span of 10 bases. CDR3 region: CASSGRDPTDTQYF. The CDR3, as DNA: TGTGCCAGCAGCGGCCGGGACCCCACAGATACGCAGTATTTT.

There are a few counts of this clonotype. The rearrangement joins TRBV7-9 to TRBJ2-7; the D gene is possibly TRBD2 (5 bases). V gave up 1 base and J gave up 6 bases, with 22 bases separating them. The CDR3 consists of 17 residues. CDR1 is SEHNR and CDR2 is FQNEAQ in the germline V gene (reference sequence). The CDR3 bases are TGTGCCAGCAGCTTAGGAAGGTGGGGAGCGGCTCCCAGCGAGCAGTACTTC. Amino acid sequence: CASSLGRWGAAPSEQYF. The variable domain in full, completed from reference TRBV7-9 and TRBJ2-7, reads DTGVSQNPRHKITKRGQNVTFRCDPISEHNRLYWYRQTLGQGPEFLTYFQNEAQLEKSRLLSDRFSAERPKGSFSTLEIQRTEQGDSAMYLCASSLGRWGAAPSEQYFGPGTRLTVT.

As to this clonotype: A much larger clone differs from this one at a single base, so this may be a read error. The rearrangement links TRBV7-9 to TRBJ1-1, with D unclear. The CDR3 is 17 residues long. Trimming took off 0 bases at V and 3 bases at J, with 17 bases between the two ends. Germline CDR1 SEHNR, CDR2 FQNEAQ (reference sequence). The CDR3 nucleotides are TGTGCCAGCAGCTTAGCAGACACCGGGCCACCGGACACTGAAGCTTTCTTT. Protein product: CASSLADTGPPDTEAFF. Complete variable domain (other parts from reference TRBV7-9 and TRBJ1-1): DTGVSQNPRHKITKRGQNVTFRCDPISEHNRLYWYRQTLGQGPEFLTYFQNEAQLEKSRLLSDRFSAERPKGSFSTLEIQRTEQGDSAMYLCASSLADTGPPDTEAFFGQGTRLTVV.